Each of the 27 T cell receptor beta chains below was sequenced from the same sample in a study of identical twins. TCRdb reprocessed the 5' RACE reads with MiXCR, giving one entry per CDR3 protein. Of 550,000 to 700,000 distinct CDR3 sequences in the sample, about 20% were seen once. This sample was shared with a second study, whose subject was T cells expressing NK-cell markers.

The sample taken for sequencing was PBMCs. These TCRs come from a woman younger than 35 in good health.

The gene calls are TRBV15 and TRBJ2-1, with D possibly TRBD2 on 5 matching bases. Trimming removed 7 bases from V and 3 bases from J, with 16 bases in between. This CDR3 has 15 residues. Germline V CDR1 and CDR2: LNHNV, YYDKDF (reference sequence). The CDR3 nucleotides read TGTGCCACCACCCCCCGGCGGGCCGACTACAATGAGCAGTTCTTC. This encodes CATTPRRADYNEQFF. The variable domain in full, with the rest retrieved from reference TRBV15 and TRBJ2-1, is DAMVIQNPRYQVTQFGKPVTLSCSQTLNHNVMYWYQQKSSQAPKLLFHYYDKDFNNEADTPDNFQSRRPNTSFCFLDIRSPGLGDTAMYLCATTPRRADYNEQFFGPGTRLTVL.

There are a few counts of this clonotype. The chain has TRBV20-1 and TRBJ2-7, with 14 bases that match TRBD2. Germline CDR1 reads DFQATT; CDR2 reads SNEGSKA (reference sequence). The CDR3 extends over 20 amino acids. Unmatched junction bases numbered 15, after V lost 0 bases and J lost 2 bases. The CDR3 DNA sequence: TGCAGTGCTAGAGATGGTCCGACTAGCGGGGGGGTTAGGAGTCCCTACGAGCAGTACTTC. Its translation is CSARDGPTSGGVRSPYEQYF.

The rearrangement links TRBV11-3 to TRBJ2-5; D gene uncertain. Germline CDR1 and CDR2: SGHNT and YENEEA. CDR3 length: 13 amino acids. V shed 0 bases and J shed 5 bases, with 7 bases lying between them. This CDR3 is CASSLDNGETQYF. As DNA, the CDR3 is TGTGCCAGCAGCTTAGATAATGGGGAGACCCAGTACTTC.

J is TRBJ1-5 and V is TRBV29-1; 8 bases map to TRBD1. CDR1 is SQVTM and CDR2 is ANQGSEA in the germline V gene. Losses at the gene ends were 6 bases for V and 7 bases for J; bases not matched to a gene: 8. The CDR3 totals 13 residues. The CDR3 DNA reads TGCAGCGTCGCGACAGGGGTTGGCCAGCCCCAGCATTTT. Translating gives CSVATGVGQPQHF.

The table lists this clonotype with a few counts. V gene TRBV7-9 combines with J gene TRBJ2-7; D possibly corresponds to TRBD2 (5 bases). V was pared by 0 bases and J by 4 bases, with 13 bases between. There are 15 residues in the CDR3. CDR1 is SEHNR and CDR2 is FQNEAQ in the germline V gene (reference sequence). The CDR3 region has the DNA TGTGCCAGCAGCTTAGCGGTGGGAGCGGCTTACGAGCAGTACTTC. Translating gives CASSLAVGAAYEQYF.

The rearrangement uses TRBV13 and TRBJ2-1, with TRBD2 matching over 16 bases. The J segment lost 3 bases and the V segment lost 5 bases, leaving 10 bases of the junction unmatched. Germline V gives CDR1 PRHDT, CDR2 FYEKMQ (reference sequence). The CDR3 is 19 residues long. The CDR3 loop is CASSLAGTSGGANYNEQFF. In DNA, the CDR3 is TGTGCCAGCAGCCTCGCCGGGACTAGCGGGGGGGCCAACTACAATGAGCAGTTCTTC.

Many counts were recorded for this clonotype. CDR3 in amino acids: CASSYGFGGADGYTF. The CDR3 nucleotides read TGTGCCAGCAGTTACGGCTTCGGGGGCGCGGATGGCTACACCTTC. The chain uses TRBV6-5 and TRBJ1-2, with TRBD1 as a possible D gene (6 bases). CDR3 length: 15 amino acids. Germline assignment: CDR1 MNHEY and CDR2 SVGAGI. The V gene lost 2 bases and the J gene lost 6 bases, with 16 bases spanning the gap.

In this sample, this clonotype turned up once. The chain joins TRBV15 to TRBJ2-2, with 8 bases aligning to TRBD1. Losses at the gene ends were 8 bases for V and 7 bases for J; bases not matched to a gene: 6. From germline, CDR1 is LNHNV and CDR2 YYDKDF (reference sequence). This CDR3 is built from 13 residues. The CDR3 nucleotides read TGTGCCACCCAAACCAGGGGGCGCGGGGAGCTGTTTTTT. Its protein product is CATQTRGRGELFF.

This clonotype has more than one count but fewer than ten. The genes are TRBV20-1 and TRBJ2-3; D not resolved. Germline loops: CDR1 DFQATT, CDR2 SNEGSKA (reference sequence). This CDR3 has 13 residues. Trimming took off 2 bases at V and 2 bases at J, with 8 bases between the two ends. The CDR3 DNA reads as TGCAGTGCTAGATTGCGGTCCACAGATACGCAGTATTTT. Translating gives CSARLRSTDTQYF.

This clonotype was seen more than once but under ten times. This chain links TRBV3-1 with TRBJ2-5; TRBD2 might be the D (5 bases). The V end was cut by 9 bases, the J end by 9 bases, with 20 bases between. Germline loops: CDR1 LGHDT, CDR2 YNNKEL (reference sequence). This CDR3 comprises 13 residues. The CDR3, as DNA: TGTGCCAGTACACGGGCGGCAGAGGAGGCCCAGTACTTC. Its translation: CASTRAAEEAQYF.

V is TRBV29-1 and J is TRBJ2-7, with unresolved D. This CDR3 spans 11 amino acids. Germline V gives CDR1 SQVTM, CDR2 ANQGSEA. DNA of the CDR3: TGCAGTCCCCCCCCTGTTAACGGGCAGTACTTC. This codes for CSPPPVNGQYF.

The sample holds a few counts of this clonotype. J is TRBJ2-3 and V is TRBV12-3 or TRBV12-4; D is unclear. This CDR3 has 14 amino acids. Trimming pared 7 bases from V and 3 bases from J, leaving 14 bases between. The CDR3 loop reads CASTLGVLTDTQYF. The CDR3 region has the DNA TGTGCCAGCACCCTTGGTGTCTTAACAGATACGCAGTATTTT.

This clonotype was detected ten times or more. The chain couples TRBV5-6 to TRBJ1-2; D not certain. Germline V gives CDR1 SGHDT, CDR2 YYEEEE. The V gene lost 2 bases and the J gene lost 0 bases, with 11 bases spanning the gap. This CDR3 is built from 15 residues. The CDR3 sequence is CASSLGSLANYGYTF. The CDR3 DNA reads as TGTGCCAGCAGCTTAGGCTCCCTAGCTAACTATGGCTACACCTTC.

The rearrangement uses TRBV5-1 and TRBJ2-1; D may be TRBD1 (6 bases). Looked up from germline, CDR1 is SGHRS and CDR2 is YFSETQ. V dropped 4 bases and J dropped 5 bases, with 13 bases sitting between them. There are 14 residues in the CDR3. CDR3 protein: CASSIGDTHNEQFF. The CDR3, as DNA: TGCGCCAGCAGCATCGGGGACACACACAATGAGCAGTTCTTC. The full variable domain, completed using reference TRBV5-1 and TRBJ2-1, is KAGVTQTPRYLIKTRGQQVTLSCSPISGHRSVSWYQQTPGQGLQFLFEYFSETQRNKGNFPGRFSGRQFSNSRSEMNVSTLELGDSALYLCASSIGDTHNEQFFGPGTRLTVL.

Here the CDR3 DNA reads TGTGCCAGCAGCCTGGACAGTCACTTTGAAGCTTTCTTT. Protein: CASSLDSHFEAFF. This sequence joins TRBV5-4 and TRBJ1-1, with D maybe TRBD1 (6 bases). This CDR3 has 13 amino acids. CDR1 and CDR2 from the germline V gene are SGHNT and YYREEE (reference sequence). V was shortened by 4 bases and J by 7 bases, with 14 bases between the two germline ends.

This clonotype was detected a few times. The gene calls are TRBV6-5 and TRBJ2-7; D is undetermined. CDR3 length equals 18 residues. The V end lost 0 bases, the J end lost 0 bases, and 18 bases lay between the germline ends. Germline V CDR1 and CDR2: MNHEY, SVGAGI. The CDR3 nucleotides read TGTGCCAGCAGTTACTCGCTCTTGCGCCACCTGAGCTCCTACGAGCAGTACTTC. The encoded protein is CASSYSLLRHLSSYEQYF.

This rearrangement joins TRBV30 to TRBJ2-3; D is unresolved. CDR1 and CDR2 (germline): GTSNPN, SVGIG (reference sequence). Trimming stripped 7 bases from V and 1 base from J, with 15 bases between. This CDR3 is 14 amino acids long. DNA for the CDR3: TGTGCCTCCCACAACTGGACGGGCACAGATACGCAGTATTTT. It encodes CASHNWTGTDTQYF. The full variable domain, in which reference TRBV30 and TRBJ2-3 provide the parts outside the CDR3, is SQTIHQWPATLVQPVGSPLSLECTVEGTSNPNLYWYRQAAGRGLQLLFYSVGIGQISSEVPQNLSASRPQDRQFILSSKKLLLSDSGFYLCASHNWTGTDTQYFGPGTRLTVL.

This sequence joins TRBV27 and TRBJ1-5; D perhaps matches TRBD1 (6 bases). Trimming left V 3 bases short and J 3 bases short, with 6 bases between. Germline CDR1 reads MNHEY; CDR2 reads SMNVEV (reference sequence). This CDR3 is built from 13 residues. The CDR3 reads CASSLGHNQPQHF. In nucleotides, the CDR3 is TGTGCCAGCAGTTTGGGACACAATCAGCCCCAGCATTTT.

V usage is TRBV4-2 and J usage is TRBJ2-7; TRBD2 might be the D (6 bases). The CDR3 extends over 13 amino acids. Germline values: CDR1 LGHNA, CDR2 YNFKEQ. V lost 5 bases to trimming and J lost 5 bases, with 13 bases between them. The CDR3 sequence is CASSDRSGDEQYF. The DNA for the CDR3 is TGTGCCAGCAGCGACAGATCGGGAGACGAGCAGTACTTC.

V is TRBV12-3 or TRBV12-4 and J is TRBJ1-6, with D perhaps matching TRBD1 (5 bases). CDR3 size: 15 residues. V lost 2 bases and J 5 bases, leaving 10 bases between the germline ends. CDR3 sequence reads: CASSLRGGNNSPLHF. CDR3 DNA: TGTGCCAGCAGTTTACGTGGGGGTAATAATTCACCCCTCCACTTT.

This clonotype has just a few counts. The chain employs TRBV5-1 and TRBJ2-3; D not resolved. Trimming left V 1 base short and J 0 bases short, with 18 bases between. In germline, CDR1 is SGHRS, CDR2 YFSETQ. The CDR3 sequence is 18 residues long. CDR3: CASSLSVLTAYSTDTQYF. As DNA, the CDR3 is TGCGCCAGCAGCTTGTCGGTGTTAACTGCATATAGCACAGATACGCAGTATTTT. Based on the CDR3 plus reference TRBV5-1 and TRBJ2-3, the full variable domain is KAGVTQTPRYLIKTRGQQVTLSCSPISGHRSVSWYQQTPGQGLQFLFEYFSETQRNKGNFPGRFSGRQFSNSRSEMNVSTLELGDSALYLCASSLSVLTAYSTDTQYFGPGTRLTVL.

The chain's CDR3 is CASSYTGAVNEQFF. The DNA for the CDR3 is TGTGCCAGCAGTTACACGGGAGCGGTCAATGAGCAGTTCTTC. The chain carries TRBV6-5 and TRBJ2-1; possible D gene TRBD2, 6 bases. V lost 2 bases to trimming and J lost 6 bases, with 11 bases between them. The CDR3 runs 14 residues. Germline loops: CDR1 MNHEY, CDR2 SVGAGI.

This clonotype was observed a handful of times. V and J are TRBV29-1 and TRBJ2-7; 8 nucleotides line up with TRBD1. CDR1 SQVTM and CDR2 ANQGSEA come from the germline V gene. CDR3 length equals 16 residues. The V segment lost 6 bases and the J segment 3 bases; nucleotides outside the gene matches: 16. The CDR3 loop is CSVSHSGTGTFYEQYF. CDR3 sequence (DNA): TGCAGCGTATCCCACTCCGGGACAGGAACCTTCTACGAGCAGTACTTC.

CDR3 coding DNA: TGTGCCAGCAGTCCCAGGCGGGGACAGGGAGAGACCCAGTACTTC. Amino acid sequence: CASSPRRGQGETQYF. This rearrangement joins TRBV12-3 or TRBV12-4 to TRBJ2-5, with TRBD1 identical over 9 bases. The trim removed 5 bases at V and 4 bases at J, leaving 8 bases unmatched. The CDR3 loop spans 15 amino acids.

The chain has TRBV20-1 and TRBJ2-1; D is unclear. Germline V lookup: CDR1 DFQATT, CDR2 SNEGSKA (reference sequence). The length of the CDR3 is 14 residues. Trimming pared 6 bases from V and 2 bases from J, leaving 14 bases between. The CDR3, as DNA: TGCAGTGCGGTTCAGCGCACCCCCTACAATGAGCAGTTCTTC. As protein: CSAVQRTPYNEQFF.

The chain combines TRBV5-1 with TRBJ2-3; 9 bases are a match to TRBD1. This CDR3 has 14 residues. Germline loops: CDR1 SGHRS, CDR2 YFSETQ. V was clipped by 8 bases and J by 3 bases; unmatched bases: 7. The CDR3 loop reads CASSRDRETDTQYF. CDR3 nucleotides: TGCGCCAGTAGCCGGGACAGGGAAACAGATACGCAGTATTTT.

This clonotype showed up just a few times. The CDR3 loop reads CSVEDGFGYTF. CDR3 DNA sequence: TGCAGCGTTGAGGATGGTTTTGGCTACACCTTC. The chain employs TRBV29-1 and TRBJ1-2, with no clear D. The CDR3 loop spans 11 amino acids. V lost 3 bases and J lost 7, with 9 bases in between. Germline V lookup: CDR1 SQVTM, CDR2 ANQGSEA.